This note documents a single TCR beta chain sequence. The target of this receptor is not known. Base qualities are missing; no much larger clone stands one base away. This entry is derived from a study of radiation and T cells in renal cell carcinoma (dated by TCRdb to between 2020 and 2021). Concerning the study at large: The samples were drawn from a clinical trial, where primary renal cell carcinomas were treated with 15 Gy of stereotactic body radiation therapy and then removed by nephrectomy 4 weeks afterward. In the 53 samples combined, some 4,100,000 unique CDR3 nucleotide sequences were found, encoding 2.5 million or so unique CDR3 amino acid sequences. A total of around 50 samples underwent TCR beta sequencing, made up of approximately 26 tumors and about 27 peripheral blood samples. Overall study outcomes, separate from this receptor: Because no pretreatment tumor biopsies were available, whether clonotypes were present in the tumor at baseline could not be determined. Dynamics of the blood repertoire were not tracked past 4 weeks after treatment. The single-armed trial design could not address effects of radiation dose or scheduling on the TCR repertoire. An increase in top tumor clonotypes in blood was observed from baseline to 2 weeks post-radiation, followed by contraction by 4 weeks, which was taken to suggest transient expansion of tumor-resident clones.

CDR1 and CDR2, per the germline V gene, are SGHTA and FQGNSA. Ends trimmed: V by 5 bases, J by 3 bases; bases unmatched to a gene: 7. The CDR3 runs 15 residues from the cysteine to the phenylalanine. The sequence is cut down to CDR3 DNA, 45 bases in frame from base 1. This sample's time point label indicates: blood 2 weeks post-SBRT. Taken with the paper, the label for treatment or condition translates to: 15 Gy SBRT to primary tumor, nephrectomy 4 weeks later. To track tumor-enriched clonotypes, serial peripheral blood was sampled from radiation-treated patients at baseline and at 2 weeks and 4 weeks after SBRT. Every patient's renal cell carcinoma showed clear cell pathology. Genomic DNA for TCR sequencing was prepared using the QIAamp DNA Blood Mini Kit (Qiagen). The analyses included only samples that passed all quality control checks. The immunoSEQ kit was used, according to the manufacturer's recommendations, to generate TCR beta libraries from genomic DNA. For library preparation, a first multiplex PCR was performed with proprietary primers, followed by a second PCR in which unique barcodes were added, and bead cleanups were performed after each round. A kit-provided positive control reaction and a negative control reaction were included in every sample batch. The final libraries were assessed on an Agilent 4200 TapeStation D1000 ScreenTape, pooled by volume, and quantified by qPCR. Sequencing was performed on an Illumina NextSeq500 using a MidOutput 150-cycle cartridge, with 156 Read1 cycles, 15 Index1 cycles, and the kit custom primers. The pooled library was loaded at roughly 1 pM with an approximately 21% PhiX control spike-in. The original methods were these. The vendor-processed data were analyzed in R, and a clonotype was defined as all T cells that share the same CDR3 nucleotide sequence. In the clone abundance analyses, frequencies were normalized to the 10,000 most abundant clones in each sample. Before analysis, public T cell clones were removed, and these numbered fewer than six per sample on average. Tumor-enriched clonotypes and baseline blood-enriched clonotypes were defined as those with an abundance difference of at least 32-fold between compartments. A beta-binomial differential abundance model was used to identify clonotypes that expanded or contracted between blood time points. The Baroni-Urbani and Buser coefficient was used to measure tumor-blood repertoire similarity, and groups were compared with two-tailed Wilcoxon tests in R. In its TCRdb copy, this immuneACCESS table keeps in-frame sequences only and misses some clones. Where compared with another copy, unresolved V genes explain less than half of these, and the others have no known cause. The DNA gave D and trimming, while V, J and clone size come from that table. For this sample there are approximately 75,000 clones; around 76% appear just once. The ten largest clonotypes hold under 6.5% of the sample.

The rearrangement combines TRBV7-2 with TRBJ1-2; a stretch of 9 junction bases matches TRBD1. This sequence was found in a man in his sixties with renal cell carcinoma. This specimen consisted of blood, obtained from a patient whose treatment included radiotherapy and nephrectomy. The CDR3 region has the sequence CASSKHRGPDYGYTF. The DNA sequence is given as TGTGCCAGCAGCAAGCACAGGGGGCCCGACTATGGCTACACCTTC.